This T cell receptor (beta chain) comes out of a study of regulatory T cells in long-lasting Graves disease. Looking at the study overall: Patients with persistent Graves' disease had over 5 years of antithyroid drugs and persistent TSH receptor antibodies.

The ends lost 0 bases at V and 6 bases at J; junction bases unmatched: 13. The CDR3 is 17 residues long. CDR1 SGHVS and CDR2 FQNEAQ come from the germline V gene. This clonotype was found many times. The target antigen is unknown. To make TCR beta libraries, researchers used iRepertoire HTBI primers and Arm-PCR of CDR3 regions. Using its own MiXCR run on the multiplex PCR reads, TCRdb lists one record per CDR3 protein. Among 400,000 to 500,000 distinct CDR3 sequences, 20% to 25% were seen once, and the ten largest hold roughly an eighth. Time point in this sample: persistent/refractory GD, antithyroid drugs over 5 years with positive TRAb. The TCR library used RNA extracted from PBMCs. Study results and caveats: Blood alone, not thyroid tissue, was studied. Preferential use of TRBV28, TRBJ1-2 and TRBJ2-5 was seen in persistent disease. Whereas new patients shared about a thousand public clonotypes, persistent patients shared more, at about 3,000.

The TCR comes from a female donor with Graves disease. The specimen was peripheral blood mononuclear cells (PBMCs), collected when the disease was refractory, from a patient treated with antithyroid drugs. This chain links TRBV7-8 with TRBJ2-7; TRBD2 matches at 8 bases. CDR3 coding DNA: TGTGCCAGCAGCTTAGCACCGGGGGGGCTCCGGGTGGGCGAGCAGTACTTC. Translated: CASSLAPGGLRVGEQYF.